These T cell receptor beta chains were read from a single sample in a study of control samples from healthy donors and cancer patients. Repertoires were generated with immunoSEQ multiplex PCR, while TCRdb's copy carries only in-frame clones and drops some. The sample lists 50,000 to 55,000 clones; approximately 89% were seen once. Sequencing input: PBMCs. The receptors originated from a man between 40 and 49 years old with colorectal cancer. CDR3s include the opening cysteine and the closing phenylalanine or tryptophan. Fields, in order: CDR3 protein, CDR3 DNA, J gene, clone size, D gene, V gene. D genes are given only for firm matches. Size values are once, few and many counts, or a class for expanded clones, and some rows have none.

cdr3_aa: CASSPRPNTEAFF
cdr3_nt: TGTGCCAGCAGCCCTCGACCGAACACTGAAGCTTTCTTT
j_call: TRBJ1-1
clone_size: -
d_call: -
v_call: TRBV7-8

cdr3_aa: CASSPGLGSYEQYF
cdr3_nt: TGTGCCAGCAGCCCGGGACTAGGGAGCTACGAGCAGTACTTC
j_call: TRBJ2-7
clone_size: -
d_call: TRBD2
v_call: TRBV6-6

cdr3_aa: CASRWTEAYGYTF
cdr3_nt: TGTGCCAGCAGGTGGACAGAAGCCTATGGCTACACCTTC
j_call: TRBJ1-2
clone_size: -
d_call: -
v_call: TRBV6-5

cdr3_aa: CASSQDRAGYGYTF
cdr3_nt: TGTGCCAGCAGCCAAGATCGAGCAGGCTATGGCTACACCTTC
j_call: TRBJ1-2
clone_size: -
d_call: -
v_call: TRBV3-1/TRBV3-2

cdr3_aa: CASSWGPLGEQYF
cdr3_nt: TGTGCCAGCAGCTGGGGACCGCTCGGCGAGCAGTACTTC
j_call: TRBJ2-7
clone_size: -
d_call: -
v_call: TRBV11-3

cdr3_aa: CASSIYGRVQETQYF
cdr3_nt: TGTGCCAGTAGTATTTATGGGAGAGTTCAAGAGACCCAGTACTTC
j_call: TRBJ2-5
clone_size: -
d_call: -
v_call: TRBV19

cdr3_aa: CASSQWRGETQYF
cdr3_nt: TGCGCCAGCAGCCAGTGGAGGGGGGAGACCCAGTACTTC
j_call: TRBJ2-5
clone_size: -
d_call: -
v_call: TRBV4-1

cdr3_aa: CASSFTLAETQYF
cdr3_nt: TGTGCCAGCAGTTTTACCCTAGCTGAGACCCAGTACTTC
j_call: TRBJ2-5
clone_size: -
d_call: -
v_call: TRBV12-3/TRBV12-4

cdr3_aa: CAWSRGYDISNQPQHF
cdr3_nt: TGTGCCTGGAGTCGGGGCTACGACATCTCCAATCAGCCCCAGCATTTT
j_call: TRBJ1-5
clone_size: -
d_call: -
v_call: TRBV30

cdr3_aa: CAISESGARSEKLFF
cdr3_nt: TGTGCCATCAGTGAGTCGGGGGCTAGGAGTGAAAAACTGTTTTTT
j_call: TRBJ1-4
clone_size: -
d_call: -
v_call: TRBV10-3

cdr3_aa: CASSLGDSNDEQYF
cdr3_nt: TGTGCCAGCAGCTTGGGAGACAGTAACGACGAGCAGTACTTC
j_call: TRBJ2-7
clone_size: -
d_call: -
v_call: TRBV5-4

cdr3_aa: CASSWGGEQYF
cdr3_nt: TGTGCCAGCAGTTGGGGGGGCGAGCAGTACTTC
j_call: TRBJ2-7
clone_size: -
d_call: TRBD2
v_call: TRBV6-1

cdr3_aa: CASSSYQARGGLEPYEQYF
cdr3_nt: TGTGCCAGCAGCTCGTATCAAGCCAGGGGTGGTCTCGAACCCTACGAGCAGTACTTC
j_call: TRBJ2-7
clone_size: -
d_call: -
v_call: TRBV11-2

cdr3_aa: CASSLDPGLGNSPLHF
cdr3_nt: TGTGCCAGCAGCTTAGACCCGGGACTTGGTAATTCACCCCTCCACTTT
j_call: TRBJ1-6
clone_size: -
d_call: -
v_call: TRBV7-9

cdr3_aa: CASSSRMNTEAFF
cdr3_nt: TGTGCCAGCAGTTCTCGGATGAACACTGAAGCTTTCTTT
j_call: TRBJ1-1
clone_size: -
d_call: -
v_call: TRBV12-3/TRBV12-4

cdr3_aa: CASPHGGETQYF
cdr3_nt: TGTGCCAGCCCTCACGGGGGGGAGACCCAGTACTTC
j_call: TRBJ2-5
clone_size: -
d_call: TRBD2
v_call: TRBV27

cdr3_aa: CASSPPGFVAHEQFF
cdr3_nt: TGTGCCAGCTCACCACCGGGATTTGTAGCTCATGAGCAGTTCTTC
j_call: TRBJ2-1
clone_size: -
d_call: -
v_call: TRBV18

cdr3_aa: CASSPGGEQYF
cdr3_nt: TGTGCCAGCAGCCCCGGAGGAGAGCAGTACTTC
j_call: TRBJ2-7
clone_size: -
d_call: -
v_call: TRBV6-2/TRBV6-3

cdr3_aa: CASSPRTEEAFF
cdr3_nt: TGTGCCAGCTCACCACGGACAGAAGAAGCTTTCTTT
j_call: TRBJ1-1
clone_size: -
d_call: -
v_call: TRBV18

cdr3_aa: CASSLRGEQYF
cdr3_nt: TGTGCCAGCAGCTTGAGGGGTGAGCAGTACTTC
j_call: TRBJ2-7
clone_size: once
d_call: -
v_call: TRBV7-2

cdr3_aa: CASSLRDARVWRSTDTQYF
cdr3_nt: TGTGCCAGCAGCCTCCGGGACGCTCGCGTCTGGCGAAGCACAGATACGCAGTATTTT
j_call: TRBJ2-3
clone_size: -
d_call: -
v_call: TRBV11-2

cdr3_aa: CASSFGGPNTEAFF
cdr3_nt: TGCGCCAGCAGCTTCGGGGGCCCGAACACTGAAGCTTTCTTT
j_call: TRBJ1-1
clone_size: once
d_call: -
v_call: TRBV5-1